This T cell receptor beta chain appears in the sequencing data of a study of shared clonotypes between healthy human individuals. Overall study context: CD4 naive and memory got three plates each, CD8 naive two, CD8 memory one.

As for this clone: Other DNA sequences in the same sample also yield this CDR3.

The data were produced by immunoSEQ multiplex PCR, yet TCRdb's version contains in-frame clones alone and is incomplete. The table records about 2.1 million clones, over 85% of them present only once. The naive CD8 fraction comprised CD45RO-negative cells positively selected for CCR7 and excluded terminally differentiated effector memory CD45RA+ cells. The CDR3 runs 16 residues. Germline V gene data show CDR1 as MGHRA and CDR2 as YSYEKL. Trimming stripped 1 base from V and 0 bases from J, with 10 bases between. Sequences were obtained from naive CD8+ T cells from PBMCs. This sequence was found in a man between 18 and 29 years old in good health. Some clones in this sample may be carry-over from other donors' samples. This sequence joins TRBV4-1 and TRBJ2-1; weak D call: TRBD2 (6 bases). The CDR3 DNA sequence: TGCGCCAGCAGCCAAGTCGGGGGAAGCTCCTACAATGAGCAGTTCTTC. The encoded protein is CASSQVGGSSYNEQFF.